This TCR beta chain was sequenced in a study of regulatory T cells in long-lasting Graves disease. This clonotype has ten or more counts. Trimming stripped 0 bases from V and 2 bases from J, with 14 bases between. The CDR3 length is 16 residues. Germline V gives CDR1 SGHAT, CDR2 FQNNGV. Assembly of TCR beta libraries relied on iRepertoire HTBI primers together with Arm-PCR of CDR3 regions. TCRdb reprocessed the multiplex PCR reads via MiXCR and lists one record per CDR3 protein. Here the sample spans about 450,000 distinct CDR3 sequences, 14% being singletons. Time point defined: newly diagnosed GD, antithyroid drugs for less than 3 months. RNA extracted from PBMCs served as the sequencing template. The sample also formed part of further work on T cells in Graves' hyperthyroidism and ophthalmopathy. This second report adds: Ophthalmopathy, which appeared later, was predicted by the model a median 6.5 months before onset.

The sequence came from a woman aged 45 to 65 with Graves disease. This specimen was peripheral blood mononuclear cells (PBMCs), taken at new diagnosis, from a patient treated with antithyroid drugs. The chain recombines TRBV11-2 with TRBJ2-7; D is undetermined. CDR3 sequence reads: CASSLDKNRVAYEQYF. CDR3 in DNA: TGTGCCAGCAGCTTAGATAAAAACCGAGTGGCCTACGAGCAGTACTTC.